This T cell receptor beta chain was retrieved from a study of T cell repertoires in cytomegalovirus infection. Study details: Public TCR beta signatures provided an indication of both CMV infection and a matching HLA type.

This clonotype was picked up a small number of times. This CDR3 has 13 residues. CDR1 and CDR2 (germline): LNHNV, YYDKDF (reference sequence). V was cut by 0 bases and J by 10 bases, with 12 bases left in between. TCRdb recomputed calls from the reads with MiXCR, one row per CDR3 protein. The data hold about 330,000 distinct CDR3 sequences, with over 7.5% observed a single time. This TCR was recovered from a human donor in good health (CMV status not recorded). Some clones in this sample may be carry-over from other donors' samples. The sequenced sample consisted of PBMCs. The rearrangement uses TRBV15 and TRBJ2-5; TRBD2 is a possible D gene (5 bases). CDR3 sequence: CATSRDPGKDQYF. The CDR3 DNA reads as TGTGCCACCAGCAGAGACCCCGGGAAGGACCAGTACTTC.